These 24 T cell receptor beta chains were all obtained from the same sample, sequenced in a study of cytomegalovirus exposure and HLA in healthy donors. Clones were sequenced by immunoSEQ multiplex PCR, and TCRdb holds only the in-frame ones, with some missing. Altogether approximately 140,000 clones are present, approximately 85% being singletons, with the ten largest covering about 1.5%. Sequencing was done on a sample of PBMCs. The receptors shown here come from a woman aged 25 to 39 in good health and CMV-seronegative.

The CDR3 DNA sequence: TGTGCCAGCAGCTTTCGCCCCTTTAGGGGTATCAACACTGAAGCTTTCTTT. Protein sequence: CASSFRPFRGINTEAFF. The V gene is TRBV13, the J gene TRBJ1-1; D is perhaps TRBD1 (5 bases). The CDR3 runs to 17 residues. The germline gives CDR1 PRHDT, CDR2 FYEKMQ (reference sequence). V was shortened by 3 bases and J by 2 bases, with 19 bases between the two germline ends.

This rearrangement joins TRBV10-1 to TRBJ1-2; D not certain. CDR1 WNHNN and CDR2 SYGVQD come from the germline V gene (reference sequence). The CDR3 has 13 amino acids. The ends were cut back, 0 bases at V and 4 bases at J, with 6 bases in the middle. The CDR3 sequence: CASSESTAYGYTF. The CDR3 DNA follows: TGCGCCAGCAGTGAGTCAACAGCCTATGGCTACACCTTC.

This chain joins TRBV12-5 and TRBJ1-5; D remains unclear. Trimming stripped 6 bases from V and 2 bases from J, with 11 bases between. The CDR3 has 14 amino acids. Germline V gene sequence: CDR1 LGHNT, CDR2 FRNRAP. The CDR3 region is CASGRTRGNQPQHF. The DNA for the CDR3 is TGTGCTAGTGGGAGGACGAGGGGCAATCAGCCCCAGCATTTT.

The chain recombines TRBV5-1 with TRBJ2-5; TRBD1 matches at 10 bases. With 4 bases clipped from V and 5 bases from J, the junction kept 5 bases outside the gene matches. Looked up from germline, CDR1 is SGHRS and CDR2 is YFSETQ. CDR3 size: 14 residues. CDR3 coding DNA: TGCGCCAGCAGCATCGGGACAGGGGTCGAGACCCAGTACTTC. The encoded protein is CASSIGTGVETQYF. The full variable domain, rest sourced from reference TRBV5-1 and TRBJ2-5, is KAGVTQTPRYLIKTRGQQVTLSCSPISGHRSVSWYQQTPGQGLQFLFEYFSETQRNKGNFPGRFSGRQFSNSRSEMNVSTLELGDSALYLCASSIGTGVETQYFGPGTRLLVL.

The chain carries TRBV2 and TRBJ1-1, with 7 bases matching TRBD1. This CDR3 has 14 residues. Germline V gives CDR1 SNHLY, CDR2 FYNNEI. V trimming: 5 bases; J trimming: 4 bases; junction bases outside the gene matches: 7. Here the CDR3 reads CASSQQGFGTEAFF. CDR3 in DNA: TGTGCCAGCAGTCAACAGGGGTTTGGCACTGAAGCTTTCTTT.

This chain links TRBV6-5 with TRBJ1-1; tentatively, D is TRBD1 (5 bases). The ends were cut back, 10 bases at V and 1 base at J, with 13 bases in the middle. The CDR3 contains 13 residues. The germline CDR1 and CDR2 sequences are MNHEY and SVGAGI. The CDR3 DNA is TGTGCCACAACCAGACAGCCGAACACTGAAGCTTTCTTT. Translating it yields CATTRQPNTEAFF.

The chain employs TRBV9 and TRBJ1-1; D might be TRBD1 (5 bases). V shed 3 bases and J shed 1 base, with 13 bases lying between them. CDR1 is SGDLS, CDR2 YYNGEE, per germline. The length of the CDR3 is 15 residues. The CDR3, as DNA: TGTGCCAGCAGCGCCAAAACAGGAAAGAACACTGAAGCTTTCTTT. Translated: CASSAKTGKNTEAFF.

This chain joins TRBV6-6 and TRBJ2-7; D is unresolved. This CDR3 region has 14 residues. The germline CDR1 and CDR2 sequences are MNHNY and SVGAGI (reference sequence). The germline V and J ends were trimmed by 0 bases and 3 bases, with 9 bases remaining between them. CDR3 amino acids: CASSYSRPIYEQYF. CDR3 sequence (DNA): TGTGCCAGCAGTTACTCGCGGCCAATCTACGAGCAGTACTTC.

V gene TRBV15 combines with J gene TRBJ1-1, with a weak D call TRBD1 (6 bases). Germline assignment: CDR1 LNHNV and CDR2 YYDKDF (reference sequence). The CDR3 runs to 19 residues. V gave up 5 bases and J gave up 3 bases, with 28 bases separating them. The CDR3 sequence: CATSVGHAGAGRYYTEAFF. CDR3 in DNA: TGTGCCACCAGCGTTGGGCATGCAGGGGCCGGGCGATATTACACTGAAGCTTTCTTT.

This chain links TRBV5-1 with TRBJ1-2; 9 nucleotides match TRBD1. This CDR3 has 14 amino acids. The germline V gene has CDR1 SGHRS and CDR2 YFSETQ. V was clipped by 5 bases and J by 4 bases; unmatched bases: 6. CDR3 sequence reads: CASRQGATLYGYTF. CDR3 bases: TGCGCCAGCAGACAGGGGGCTACTCTCTATGGCTACACCTTC.

The chain couples TRBV30 to TRBJ1-6; D unresolved. Trimming took 1 base from V and 7 from J, leaving 11 bases between them. There are 14 residues in the CDR3. Per germline, CDR1 GTSNPN and CDR2 SVGIG (reference sequence). In DNA form, the CDR3 reads TGTGCCTGGAGTGGTCCGCCGCGAAATTCACCCCTCCACTTT. Its translation is CAWSGPPRNSPLHF. The entire variable domain, with the rest obtained from reference TRBV30 and TRBJ1-6, is as follows: SQTIHQWPATLVQPVGSPLSLECTVEGTSNPNLYWYRQAAGRGLQLLFYSVGIGQISSEVPQNLSASRPQDRQFILSSKKLLLSDSGFYLCAWSGPPRNSPLHFGNGTRLTVT.

This chain joins TRBV19 and TRBJ2-7; D unresolved. CDR1 is LNHDA, CDR2 SQIVND, per germline (reference sequence). The V end was cut by 5 bases, the J end by 2 bases, with 10 bases between. The CDR3 totals 13 residues. This CDR3 is CASSGVGAYEQYF. The CDR3 DNA sequence: TGTGCCAGTAGTGGTGTCGGAGCCTACGAGCAGTACTTC.

The rearrangement joins TRBV7-3 to TRBJ2-6; D may be TRBD2 (5 bases). Trimming took 4 bases from V and 0 from J, leaving 7 bases between them. The CDR3 spans 15 residues. Per the germline V gene, CDR1 is SGHTA and CDR2 is FQGTGA. The CDR3 DNA sequence: TGTGCCAGCAGCTCCGGGGTCTCTGGGGCCAACGTCCTGACTTTC. Translated: CASSSGVSGANVLTF. The full variable domain, in which reference TRBV7-3 and TRBJ2-6 provide the parts outside the CDR3, is GAGVSQTPSNKVTEKGKYVELRCDPISGHTALYWYRQSLGQGPEFLIYFQGTGAADDSGLPNDRFFAVRPEGSVSTLKIQRTERGDSAVYLCASSSGVSGANVLTFGAGSRLTVL.

This clone was detected only a few times. This chain joins TRBV2 and TRBJ2-1, with 9 bases aligning to TRBD2. The CDR3 contains 16 residues. Germline-derived CDR1 and CDR2 are SNHLY and FYNNEI. V was pared by 6 bases and J by 4 bases, with 10 bases of the junction left unmatched. CDR3 sequence reads: CASRVAGGTFYNEQFF. The CDR3 nucleotides are TGTGCCAGCAGGGTCGCGGGGGGGACCTTTTACAATGAGCAGTTCTTC.

The chain couples TRBV11-2 to TRBJ1-1, with TRBD1 matching over 8 bases. Unmatched junction bases numbered 15, after V lost 6 bases and J lost 6 bases. This CDR3 contains 16 residues. The germline V gene encodes CDR1 SGHAT and CDR2 FQNNGV. CDR3 protein: CASRLTTGVIGAEAFF. In DNA form, the CDR3 reads TGTGCCAGCAGGCTCACGACAGGGGTAATCGGGGCTGAAGCTTTCTTT.

The CDR3 bases are TGTGCCATCAGTGAGTCTGACACGACCTACGAGCAGTACTTC. Protein product: CAISESDTTYEQYF. The chain employs TRBV10-3 and TRBJ2-7; D gene unclear. The CDR3 is made up of 14 amino acids. Germline assignment: CDR1 ENHRY and CDR2 SYGVKD. V lost 0 bases, J lost 2 bases, and 8 bases lay in between.

This clone was picked up a small number of times. The chain joins TRBV7-3 to TRBJ1-1; 8 bases agree with TRBD1. Germline V gene lookup returns CDR1 SGHTA and CDR2 FQGTGA. The CDR3 has 14 residues. V lost 5 bases and J lost 2; bases outside the gene matches: 4. The CDR3 is CASSRQGPNTEAFF. The DNA for the CDR3 is TGTGCCAGCAGCCGACAGGGGCCCAACACTGAAGCTTTCTTT.

The chain links TRBV19 to TRBJ1-2; perhaps TRBD1 as D (6 bases). Germline CDR1 LNHDA, CDR2 SQIVND (reference sequence). The CDR3 runs 12 residues. V was trimmed by 7 bases and J by 4 bases, leaving 10 bases between them. The CDR3 nucleotides are TGTGCCAGTATGGGACACCTCTATGGCTACACCTTC. Encoded protein: CASMGHLYGYTF.

The chain uses TRBV7-2 and TRBJ1-4, with D unclear. V was trimmed by 2 bases and J by 0 bases, leaving 10 bases between them. Looked up from germline, CDR1 is SGHTA and CDR2 is FQGNSA. The CDR3 is made up of 16 amino acids. The CDR3 nucleotides read TGTGCCAGCAGCTTAACACAGAGAGCAACTAATGAAAAACTGTTTTTT. Translated, it gives CASSLTQRATNEKLFF.

The chain couples TRBV5-6 to TRBJ2-1, with 7 bases identical to TRBD1. Germline V lookup: CDR1 SGHDT, CDR2 YYEEEE. This CDR3 is built from 15 residues. V trimming: 4 bases; J trimming: 3 bases; junction bases outside the gene matches: 7. The CDR3 here is CASSRLDRDYNEQFF. The CDR3 bases are TGTGCCAGCAGCCGACTCGACAGGGACTACAATGAGCAGTTCTTC.

This rearrangement joins TRBV9 to TRBJ2-5; TRBD2 matches 8 bases. The CDR3 totals 13 residues. Trimming at V came to 3 bases and at J to 8 bases, leaving 6 bases not matched to a gene. Germline V gene lookup returns CDR1 SGDLS and CDR2 YYNGEE. The CDR3 sequence: CASSDGGAFTQYF. The CDR3 DNA follows: TGTGCCAGCAGCGACGGGGGGGCGTTCACCCAGTACTTC.

The chain employs TRBV18 and TRBJ2-5; TRBD1 agrees at 9 bases. The CDR3 covers 16 residues. With 0 bases clipped from V and 5 bases from J, the junction kept 7 bases outside the gene matches. The germline CDR1 and CDR2 sequences are KGHSH and LQKENI. The CDR3 sequence is CASSPPGQGISETQYF. DNA for the CDR3: TGTGCCAGCTCACCACCGGGACAGGGTATTTCGGAGACCCAGTACTTC. The whole variable domain, remainder taken from reference TRBV18 and TRBJ2-5, is NAGVMQNPRHLVRRRGQEARLRCSPMKGHSHVYWYRQLPEEGLKFMVYLQKENIIDESGMPKERFSAEFPKEGPSILRIQQVVRGDSAAYFCASSPPGQGISETQYFGPGTRLLVL.

The sample holds one count of this clone. For the CDR3, the DNA is TGTGCCTGGAGTTTGTTAGCGACCGGGGAGCTGTTTTTT. Translated, it gives CAWSLLATGELFF. The rearrangement uses TRBV30 and TRBJ2-2, with D maybe TRBD2 (5 bases). The germline gives CDR1 GTSNPN, CDR2 SVGIG (reference sequence). V was cut by 2 bases and J by 5 bases, with 9 bases left in between. This CDR3 is 13 amino acids long.

The V call is TRBV7-9, the J call TRBJ1-5, with D tentatively TRBD1 (6 bases). Trimming cost V 5 bases and J 7 bases, with 18 bases left between them. The CDR3 loop spans 15 amino acids. Germline V gene data show CDR1 as SEHNR and CDR2 as FQNEAQ (reference sequence). CDR3 protein: CASSPGDTASQPQHF. The CDR3 DNA reads as TGTGCCAGCAGCCCTGGGGACACGGCCAGCCAGCCCCAGCATTTT.